The 15 T cell receptor beta chains listed next were all sequenced from one sample in a study of blood T cell repertoires in COVID-19. The repertoire was sequenced with immunoSEQ multiplex PCR; TCRdb's copy has only in-frame clones and lacks some. The sample yields 190,000 or so clones, roughly 90% seen once. The sample comprised PBMCs or T cells enriched from blood (not recorded which). The receptors were gathered from a man between 18 and 35 years old with acute COVID-19.

The rearrangement uses TRBV29-1 and TRBJ2-1; D remains unclear. V was pared by 6 bases and J by 5 bases, with 5 bases between. The CDR3 has 10 residues. Germline CDR1 and CDR2: SQVTM and ANQGSEA. In DNA, the CDR3 is TGCAGCGTCCGGGACAATGAGCAGTTCTTC. Amino acid sequence: CSVRDNEQFF.

The gene calls are TRBV19 and TRBJ1-1, with D possibly being TRBD1 (5 bases). Trimming cost V 2 bases and J 10 bases, with 14 bases left between them. This CDR3 comprises 13 residues. The V gene's germline CDR1 is LNHDA and CDR2 SQIVND (reference sequence). The CDR3 region has the DNA TGTGCCAGTAGTATAATGGACACCTCTGCAGCTTTCTTT. Its translation: CASSIMDTSAAFF.

V is TRBV29-1 and J is TRBJ1-3; 8 bases are a match to TRBD1. In germline, CDR1 is SQVTM, CDR2 ANQGSEA. V lost 4 bases and J lost 0; bases outside the gene matches: 5. The length of the CDR3 is 15 residues. This CDR3 is CSVGQGSTSGNTIYF. The CDR3 DNA is TGCAGCGTTGGACAGGGGTCGACCTCTGGAAACACCATATATTTT.

This chain joins TRBV14 and TRBJ2-7, with 11 bases identical to TRBD2. Germline loops: CDR1 SGHDN, CDR2 FVKESK. The CDR3 totals 16 residues. V lost 4 bases and J lost 4; bases outside the gene matches: 9. CDR3 loop: CASSLKELAGGYEQYF. The CDR3 coding sequence is TGTGCCAGCAGCCTTAAGGAGCTAGCGGGAGGTTACGAGCAGTACTTC.

This chain uses TRBV12-3 or TRBV12-4 with TRBJ2-2, with D perhaps TRBD1 (6 bases). The V end was cut by 6 bases, the J end by 6 bases, with 8 bases between. This CDR3 is built from 12 residues. CDR3 bases: TGTGCCAGCAGGTGGACAGCCGGGGAGCTGTTTTTT. The encoded protein is CASRWTAGELFF.

The genes are TRBV28 and TRBJ2-1; 7 bases line up with TRBD2. The germline gives CDR1 MDHEN, CDR2 SYDVKM. Germline trimming cut 5 bases from V and 5 bases from J; bases unmatched to any gene: 12. The CDR3 covers 16 residues. CDR3 DNA sequence: TGTGCCAGCAGTGAACTAGCGCTGGGGGGGGACAATGAGCAGTTCTTC. This translates into CASSELALGGDNEQFF.

The chain combines TRBV2 with TRBJ2-5; 7 bases agree with TRBD2. This CDR3 comprises 13 residues. V gave up 8 bases and J gave up 9 bases; unmatched junction bases: 12. Germline loops: CDR1 SNHLY, CDR2 FYNNEI. CDR3 bases: TGTGCCAGCGGGGGGGGGACTGACGGGTCCCAGTACTTC. Encoded protein: CASGGGTDGSQYF. Drawing the rest from reference TRBV2 and TRBJ2-5, the complete variable domain is EPEVTQTPSHQVTQMGQEVILRCVPISNHLYFYWYRQILGQKVEFLVSFYNNEISEKSEIFDDQFSVERPDGSNFTLKIRSTKLEDSAMYFCASGGGTDGSQYFGPGTRLLVL.

The CDR3: CASSLGRRGLWNEQFF. The CDR3 DNA reads TGTGCCAGCAGTTTGGGGAGGAGGGGGCTCTGGAATGAGCAGTTCTTC. V and J are TRBV28 and TRBJ2-1; D is perhaps TRBD1 (7 bases). V was trimmed by 3 bases and J by 7 bases, leaving 19 bases between them. Germline CDR1 and CDR2: MDHEN and SYDVKM. This CDR3 is built from 16 residues.

This clone has just one count. The chain employs TRBV3-1 (or the pseudogene TRBV3-2) and TRBJ2-5, with TRBD1 matching 7 bases. This CDR3 has 15 residues. Trimming removed 3 bases from V and 4 bases from J; junction bases left unmatched: 8. Germline CDR1 and CDR2: LGHDT and YNNKEL (reference sequence). The CDR3 here is CASSQNVGGVETQYF. The CDR3 nucleotides read TGTGCCAGCAGCCAGAACGTAGGGGGCGTAGAGACCCAGTACTTC.

The chain is built from TRBV24-1 and TRBJ1-6, with 7 positions matching TRBD1. J lost 7 bases, V lost 7 bases, and 3 bases had no gene match. Germline CDR1 reads KGHDR; CDR2 reads SFDVKD. CDR3 length: 13 amino acids. CDR3 coding DNA: TGTGCCACCAGGGGGACAGAGAATTCACCCCTCCACTTT. Its protein product is CATRGTENSPLHF.

The gene calls are TRBV27 and TRBJ2-7; maybe TRBD1 (6 bases). The V and J ends lost 1 base and 2 bases respectively, with 12 bases between them. Per the germline V gene, CDR1 is MNHEY and CDR2 is SMNVEV (reference sequence). The CDR3 covers 15 residues. CDR3 region: CASSLYLQGPYEQYF. The CDR3 DNA follows: TGTGCCAGCAGTTTATATTTACAGGGCCCCTACGAGCAGTACTTC.

This chain uses TRBV5-8 with TRBJ2-1, with 7 bases lining up with TRBD1. The CDR3 contains 18 residues. Germline trimming cut 3 bases from V and 2 bases from J; bases unmatched to any gene: 14. Germline loops: CDR1 SGHTS, CDR2 YDEGEE. CDR3 sequence: CASSYAYLTGAPYNEQFF. The DNA of the CDR3 is TGTGCCAGCAGCTACGCCTACCTAACAGGGGCCCCCTACAATGAGCAGTTCTTC.

The chain uses TRBV5-4 and TRBJ2-7, with 7 bases lining up with TRBD1. V gave up 2 bases and J gave up 5 bases; unmatched junction bases: 4. This CDR3 spans 13 amino acids. Germline V lookup: CDR1 SGHNT, CDR2 YYREEE (reference sequence). The CDR3 loop reads CASSFDRVHEQYF. In nucleotides, the CDR3 is TGTGCCAGCAGCTTTGACAGGGTACACGAGCAGTACTTC. The complete variable domain, with remaining parts taken from reference TRBV5-4 and TRBJ2-7, reads ETGVTQSPTHLIKTRGQQVTLRCSSQSGHNTVSWYQQALGQGPQFIFQYYREEENGRGNFPPRFSGLQFPNYSSELNVNALELDDSALYLCASSFDRVHEQYFGPGTRLTVT.

The chain joins TRBV27 to TRBJ2-3, with D possibly matching TRBD1 (5 bases). The germline V and J ends were trimmed by 4 bases and 4 bases, with 24 bases remaining between them. Germline V gene sequence: CDR1 MNHEY, CDR2 SMNVEV (reference sequence). The CDR3 runs 18 residues. CDR3 nucleotides: TGTGCCAGCAGTTCCCACCCACGACAGAGTAACGGCTCAGATACGCAGTATTTT. It specifies CASSSHPRQSNGSDTQYF.

This rearrangement joins TRBV2 to TRBJ1-5, with D possibly matching TRBD1 (6 bases). The germline CDR1 and CDR2 sequences are SNHLY and FYNNEI. Trimming cost V 4 bases and J 5 bases, with 12 bases left between them. This CDR3 comprises 14 residues. This chain's CDR3 is CASSVRDNYQPQHF. The CDR3 DNA reads TGTGCCAGCAGTGTAAGGGACAATTATCAGCCCCAGCATTTT.